This T cell receptor beta chain originates from a study of T-cell reconstitution after alpha-beta-depleted transplantation in children. The library targeted TCRbeta and was prepared with unique molecular identifiers. TCRdb reprocessed the PCR reads via MiXCR and lists one record per CDR3 protein. This table holds about 610,000 distinct CDR3 sequences, around 27% found once. Whole-study findings and limits: As was reported, about two months after transplant, alpha-beta T cells came from several hundred expanded graft clones. Fresh T-cell production supplied most of the T-cell counts and diversity seen one year after transplant.

This clonotype was observed a handful of times. As yet, its antigen is unknown. CDR1 SGHTA and CDR2 FQGNSA come from the germline V gene. V was shortened by 2 bases and J by 5 bases, with 18 bases between the two germline ends. The CDR3 is 17 residues long. This TCR derives from a boy younger than two with Wiskott-Aldrich syndrome, due to receive a stem cell transplant. Sequences were derived from PBMCs, sampled before TCRalphabeta/CD19-depleted stem cell transplant. This chain connects TRBV7-2 to TRBJ2-2, with TRBD1 as a possible D gene (5 bases). In nucleotides, the CDR3 is TGTGCCAGCAGCTTATCATGGACCTGGGGCGGAACCGGGGAGCTGTTTTTT. Translated: CASSLSWTWGGTGELFF. Full variable domain (missing parts from reference TRBV7-2 and TRBJ2-2): GAGVSQSPSNKVTEKGKDVELRCDPISGHTALYWYRQSLGQGLEFLIYFQGNSAPDKSGLPSDRFSAERTGGSVSTLTIQRTQQEDSAVYLCASSLSWTWGGTGELFFGEGSRLTVL.